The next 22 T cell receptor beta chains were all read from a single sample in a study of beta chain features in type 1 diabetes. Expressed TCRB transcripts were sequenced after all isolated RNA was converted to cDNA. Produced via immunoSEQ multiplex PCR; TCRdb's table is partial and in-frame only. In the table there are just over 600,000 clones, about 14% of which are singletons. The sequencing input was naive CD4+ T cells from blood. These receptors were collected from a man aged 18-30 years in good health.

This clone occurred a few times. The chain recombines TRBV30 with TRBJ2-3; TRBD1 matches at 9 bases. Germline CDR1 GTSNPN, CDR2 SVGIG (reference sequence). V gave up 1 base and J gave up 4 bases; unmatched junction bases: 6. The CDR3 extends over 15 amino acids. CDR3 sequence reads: CAWSGGQGASDTQYF. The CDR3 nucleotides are TGTGCCTGGAGTGGGGGACAGGGTGCGTCAGATACGCAGTATTTT.

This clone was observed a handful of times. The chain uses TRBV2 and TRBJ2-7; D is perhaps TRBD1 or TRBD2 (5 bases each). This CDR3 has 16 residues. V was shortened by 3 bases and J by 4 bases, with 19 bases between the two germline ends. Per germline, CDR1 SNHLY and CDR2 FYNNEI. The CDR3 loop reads CASSDPGTGTGYEQYF. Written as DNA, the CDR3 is TGTGCCAGCAGTGATCCTGGAACAGGTACGGGGTACGAGCAGTACTTC.

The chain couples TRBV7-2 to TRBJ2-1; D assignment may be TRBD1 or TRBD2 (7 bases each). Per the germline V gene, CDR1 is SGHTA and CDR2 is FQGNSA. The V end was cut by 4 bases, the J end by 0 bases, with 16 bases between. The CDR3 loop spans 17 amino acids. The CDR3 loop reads CASSSPGGGSSYNEQFF. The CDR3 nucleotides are TGTGCCAGCAGCTCCCCAGGGGGGGGAAGCTCCTACAATGAGCAGTTCTTC.

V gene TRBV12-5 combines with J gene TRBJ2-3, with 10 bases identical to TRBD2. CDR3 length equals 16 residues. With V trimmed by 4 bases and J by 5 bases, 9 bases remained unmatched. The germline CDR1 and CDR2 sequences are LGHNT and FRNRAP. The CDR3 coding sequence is TGTGCTAGTGGTTCAACTCTGGGACTAGCGTTAGATACGCAGTATTTT. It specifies CASGSTLGLALDTQYF.

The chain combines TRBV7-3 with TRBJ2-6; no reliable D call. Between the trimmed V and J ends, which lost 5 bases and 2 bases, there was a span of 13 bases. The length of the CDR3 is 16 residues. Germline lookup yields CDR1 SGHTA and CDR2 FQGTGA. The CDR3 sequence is CASSQRTGTGANVLTF. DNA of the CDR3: TGTGCCAGCAGCCAGAGGACGGGCACTGGGGCCAACGTCCTGACTTTC.

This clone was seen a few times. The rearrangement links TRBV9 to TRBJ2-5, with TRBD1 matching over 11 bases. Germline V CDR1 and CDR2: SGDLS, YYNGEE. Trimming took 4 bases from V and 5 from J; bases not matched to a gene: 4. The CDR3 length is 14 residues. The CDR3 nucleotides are TGTGCCAGCAGCCGGGACAGGGGGAGGGAGACCCAGTACTTC. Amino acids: CASSRDRGRETQYF.

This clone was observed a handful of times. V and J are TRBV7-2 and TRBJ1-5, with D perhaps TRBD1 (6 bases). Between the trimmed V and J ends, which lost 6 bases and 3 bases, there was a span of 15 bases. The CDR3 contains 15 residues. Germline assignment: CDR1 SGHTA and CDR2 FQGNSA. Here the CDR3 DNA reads TGTGCCAGCAGACCCCCGGGGACAAACAATCAGCCCCAGCATTTT. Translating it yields CASRPPGTNNQPQHF.

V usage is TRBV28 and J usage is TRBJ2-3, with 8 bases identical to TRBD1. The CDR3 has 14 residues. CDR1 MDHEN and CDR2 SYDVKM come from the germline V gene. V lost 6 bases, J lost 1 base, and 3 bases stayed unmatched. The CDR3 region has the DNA TGTGCCAGCAGCCCGACAGGGGGCACAGATACGCAGTATTTT. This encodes CASSPTGGTDTQYF.

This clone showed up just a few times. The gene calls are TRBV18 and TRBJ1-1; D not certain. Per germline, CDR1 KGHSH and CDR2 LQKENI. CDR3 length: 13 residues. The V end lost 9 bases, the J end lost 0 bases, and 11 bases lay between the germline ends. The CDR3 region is CASTPGLNTEAFF. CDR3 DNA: TGTGCCAGTACCCCCGGCTTGAACACTGAAGCTTTCTTT. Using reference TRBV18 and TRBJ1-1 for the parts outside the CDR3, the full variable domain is NAGVMQNPRHLVRRRGQEARLRCSPMKGHSHVYWYRQLPEEGLKFMVYLQKENIIDESGMPKERFSAEFPKEGPSILRIQQVVRGDSAAYFCASTPGLNTEAFFGQGTRLTVV.

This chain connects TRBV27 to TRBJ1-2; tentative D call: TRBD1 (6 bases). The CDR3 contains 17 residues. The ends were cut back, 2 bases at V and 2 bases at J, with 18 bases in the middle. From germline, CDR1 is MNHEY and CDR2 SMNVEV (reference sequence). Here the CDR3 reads CASSLSLRGAQNYGYTF. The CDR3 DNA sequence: TGTGCCAGCAGTTTAAGTCTACGGGGGGCGCAAAACTATGGCTACACCTTC.

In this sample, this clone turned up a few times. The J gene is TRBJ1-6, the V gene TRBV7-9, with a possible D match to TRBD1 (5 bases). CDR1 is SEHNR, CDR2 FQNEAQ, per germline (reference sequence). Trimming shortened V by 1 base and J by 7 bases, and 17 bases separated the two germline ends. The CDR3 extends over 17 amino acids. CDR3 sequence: CASSLGGTGTVNSPLHF. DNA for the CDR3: TGTGCCAGCAGCTTAGGGGGGACCGGGACGGTAAATTCACCCCTCCACTTT.

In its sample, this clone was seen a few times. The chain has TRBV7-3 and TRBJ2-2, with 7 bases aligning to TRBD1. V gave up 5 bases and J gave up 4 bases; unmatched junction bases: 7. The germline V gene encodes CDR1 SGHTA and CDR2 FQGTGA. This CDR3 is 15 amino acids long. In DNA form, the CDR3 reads TGTGCCAGCAGCAAGACAGGGATCAGCACCGGGGAGCTGTTTTTT. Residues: CASSKTGISTGELFF.

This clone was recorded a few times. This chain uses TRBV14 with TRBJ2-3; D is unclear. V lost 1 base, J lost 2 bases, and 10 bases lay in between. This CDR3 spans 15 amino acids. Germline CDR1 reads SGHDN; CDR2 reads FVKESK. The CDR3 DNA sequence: TGTGCCAGCAGCCAAGTGTGGCAGATCACAGATACGCAGTATTTT. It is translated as CASSQVWQITDTQYF.

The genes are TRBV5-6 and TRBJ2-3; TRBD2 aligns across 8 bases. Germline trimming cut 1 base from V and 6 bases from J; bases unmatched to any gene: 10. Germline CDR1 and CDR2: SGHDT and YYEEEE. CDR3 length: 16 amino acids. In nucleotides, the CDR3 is TGTGCCAGCAGCTTGTTGGGCGGGACTAGTACGGATACGCAGTATTTT. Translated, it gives CASSLLGGTSTDTQYF.

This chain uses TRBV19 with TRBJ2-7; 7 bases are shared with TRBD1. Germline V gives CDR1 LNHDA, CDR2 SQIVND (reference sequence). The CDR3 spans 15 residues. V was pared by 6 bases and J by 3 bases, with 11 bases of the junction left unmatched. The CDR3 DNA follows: TGTGCCAGTAGCCCCTCCTCGACAGGGAACTACGAGCAGTACTTC. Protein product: CASSPSSTGNYEQYF.

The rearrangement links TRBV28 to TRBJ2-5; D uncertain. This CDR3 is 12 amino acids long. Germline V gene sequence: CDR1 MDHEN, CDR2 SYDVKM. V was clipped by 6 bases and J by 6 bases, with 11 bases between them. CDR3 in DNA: TGTGCCAGCAGGCAGATACAGAAGACCCAGTACTTC. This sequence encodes CASRQIQKTQYF.

As DNA, the CDR3 is TGCAGCGTTGAAGTTCCTGAAGTCGCTACGCAGTATTTT. Its translation: CSVEVPEVATQYF. The chain carries TRBV29-1 and TRBJ2-3; no firm D call. V lost 1 base, J lost 8 bases, and 13 bases lay in between. The CDR3 spans 13 residues. Germline CDR1 reads SQVTM; CDR2 reads ANQGSEA.

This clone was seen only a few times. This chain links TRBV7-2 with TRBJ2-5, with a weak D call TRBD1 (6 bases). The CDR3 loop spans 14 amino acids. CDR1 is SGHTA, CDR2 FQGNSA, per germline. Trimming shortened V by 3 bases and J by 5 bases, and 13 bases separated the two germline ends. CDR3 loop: CASSFVARGETQYF. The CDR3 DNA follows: TGTGCCAGCAGCTTCGTGGCCAGGGGTGAGACCCAGTACTTC.

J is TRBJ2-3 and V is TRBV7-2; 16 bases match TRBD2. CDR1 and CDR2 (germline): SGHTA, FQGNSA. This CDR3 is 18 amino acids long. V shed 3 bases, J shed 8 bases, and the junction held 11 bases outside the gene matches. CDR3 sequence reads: CASSFSGTSGRARGTQYF. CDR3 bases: TGTGCCAGCAGCTTCTCCGGGACTAGCGGGAGGGCCCGAGGTACGCAGTATTTT.

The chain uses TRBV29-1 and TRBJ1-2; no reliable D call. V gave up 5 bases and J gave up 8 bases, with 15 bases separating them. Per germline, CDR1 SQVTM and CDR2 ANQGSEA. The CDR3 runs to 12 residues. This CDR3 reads CSVLPVGMGYTF. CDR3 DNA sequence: TGCAGCGTTCTCCCTGTGGGGATGGGCTACACCTTC.

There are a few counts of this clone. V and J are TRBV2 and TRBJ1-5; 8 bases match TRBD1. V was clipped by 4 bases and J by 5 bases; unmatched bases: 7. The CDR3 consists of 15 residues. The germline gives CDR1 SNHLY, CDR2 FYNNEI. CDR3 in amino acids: CASSGGTGAYQPQHF. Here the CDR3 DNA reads TGTGCCAGCAGTGGTGGGACAGGCGCTTATCAGCCCCAGCATTTT. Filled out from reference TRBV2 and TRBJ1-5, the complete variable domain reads EPEVTQTPSHQVTQMGQEVILRCVPISNHLYFYWYRQILGQKVEFLVSFYNNEISEKSEIFDDQFSVERPDGSNFTLKIRSTKLEDSAMYFCASSGGTGAYQPQHFGDGTRLSIL.

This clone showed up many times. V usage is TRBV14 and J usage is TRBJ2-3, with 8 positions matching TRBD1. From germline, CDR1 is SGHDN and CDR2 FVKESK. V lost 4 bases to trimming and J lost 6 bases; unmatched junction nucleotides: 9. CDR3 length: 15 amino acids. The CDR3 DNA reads TGTGCCAGCAGCCGCGGACAGGGCATATCGGATACGCAGTATTTT. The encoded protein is CASSRGQGISDTQYF.